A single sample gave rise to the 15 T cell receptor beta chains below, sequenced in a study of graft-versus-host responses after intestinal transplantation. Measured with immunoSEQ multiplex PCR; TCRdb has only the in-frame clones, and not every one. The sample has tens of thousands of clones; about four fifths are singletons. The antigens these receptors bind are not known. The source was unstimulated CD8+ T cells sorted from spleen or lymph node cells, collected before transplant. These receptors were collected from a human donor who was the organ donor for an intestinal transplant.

CDR3 sequence (DNA): TGTGCCAGAAGCTTGTTACTAGCTGAGCAGTTCTTC. It codes for CARSLLLAEQFF. The J gene is TRBJ2-1, the V gene TRBV5-3, with D possibly TRBD2 on 6 matching bases. TRBV5-3 qualifies as an ORF whose function is uncertain. The V and J ends lost 1 base and 9 bases respectively, with 8 bases between them. This CDR3 has 12 amino acids.

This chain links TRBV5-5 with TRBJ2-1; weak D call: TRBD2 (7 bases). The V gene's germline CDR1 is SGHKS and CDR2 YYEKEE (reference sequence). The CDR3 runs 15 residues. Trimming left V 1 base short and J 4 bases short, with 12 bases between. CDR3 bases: TGTGCCAGCAGCTTGACCGGGGGGCGGTACAATGAGCAGTTCTTC. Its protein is CASSLTGGRYNEQFF.

The CDR3 DNA sequence: TGTGCCAGCAGCGGACCAGGGGACAGGGGGCGTAATGAGCAGTTCTTC. This sequence encodes CASSGPGDRGRNEQFF. This chain connects TRBV9 to TRBJ2-1, with 12 bases that match TRBD1. The CDR3 sequence is 16 residues long. Trimming cost V 3 bases and J 7 bases; bases outside gene matches: 8. The germline V gene has CDR1 SGDLS and CDR2 YYNGEE.

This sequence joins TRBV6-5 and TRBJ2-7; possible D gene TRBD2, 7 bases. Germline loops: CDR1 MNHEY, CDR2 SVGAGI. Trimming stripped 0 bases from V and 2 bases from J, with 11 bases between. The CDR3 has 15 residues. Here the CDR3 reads CASSYSQGTTYEQYF. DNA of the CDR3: TGTGCCAGCAGTTACTCCCAGGGGACTACCTACGAGCAGTACTTC.

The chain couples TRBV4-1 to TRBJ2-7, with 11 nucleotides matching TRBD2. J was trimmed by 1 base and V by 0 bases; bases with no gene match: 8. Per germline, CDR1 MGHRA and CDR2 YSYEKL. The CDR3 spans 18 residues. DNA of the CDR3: TGCGCCAGCAGCCAAGAGCCTAGCGGGAGGTATAGATCCTACGAGCAGTACTTC. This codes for CASSQEPSGRYRSYEQYF.

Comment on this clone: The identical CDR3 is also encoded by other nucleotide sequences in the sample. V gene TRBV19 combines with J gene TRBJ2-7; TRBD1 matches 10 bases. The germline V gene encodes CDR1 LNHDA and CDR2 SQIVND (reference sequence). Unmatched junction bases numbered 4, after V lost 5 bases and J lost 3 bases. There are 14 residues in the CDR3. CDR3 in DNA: TGTGCCAGTAGTCCGGGACAGGGGATCTACGAGCAGTACTTC. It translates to CASSPGQGIYEQYF.

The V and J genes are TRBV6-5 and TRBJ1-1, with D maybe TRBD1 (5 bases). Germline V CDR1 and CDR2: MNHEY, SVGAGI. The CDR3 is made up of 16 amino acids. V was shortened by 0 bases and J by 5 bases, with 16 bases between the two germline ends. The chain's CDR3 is CASSYSEGKPLTEAFF. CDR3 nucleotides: TGTGCCAGCAGTTACTCTGAGGGGAAGCCCTTAACTGAAGCTTTCTTT.

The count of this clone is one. CDR3 loop: CASSLAGSGQPQHF. Here the CDR3 DNA reads TGTGCCAGCAGCTTGGCGGGGTCGGGACAGCCCCAGCATTTT. The chain has TRBV5-6 and TRBJ1-5; D call uncertain. This CDR3 spans 14 amino acids. Germline V gene lookup returns CDR1 SGHDT and CDR2 YYEEEE. Between the trimmed V and J ends, which lost 0 bases and 7 bases, there was a span of 11 bases.

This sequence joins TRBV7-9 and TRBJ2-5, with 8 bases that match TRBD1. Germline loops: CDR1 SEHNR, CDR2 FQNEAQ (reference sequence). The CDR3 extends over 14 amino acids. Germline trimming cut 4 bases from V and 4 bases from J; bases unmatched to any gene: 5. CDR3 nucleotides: TGTGCCAGCAGCTCACCAGGGGGCCCAGAGACCCAGTACTTC. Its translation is CASSSPGGPETQYF.

CDR3 sequence reads: CASSSWWITRKTYGYTF. CDR3 coding DNA: TGTGCCAGCAGCAGTTGGTGGATTACCCGAAAGACCTATGGCTACACCTTC. The gene calls are TRBV7-8 and TRBJ1-2; D gene ambiguous. The germline V gene encodes CDR1 SGHVS and CDR2 FQNEAQ. V was pared by 5 bases and J by 4 bases, with 23 bases between. The CDR3 is 17 residues long.

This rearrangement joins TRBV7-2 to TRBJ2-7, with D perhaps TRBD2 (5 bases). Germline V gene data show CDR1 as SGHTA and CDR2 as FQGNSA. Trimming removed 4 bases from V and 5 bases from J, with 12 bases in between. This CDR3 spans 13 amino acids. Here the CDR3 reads CASSSPRVDEQYF. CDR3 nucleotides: TGTGCCAGCAGCTCCCCGAGGGTTGACGAGCAGTACTTC.

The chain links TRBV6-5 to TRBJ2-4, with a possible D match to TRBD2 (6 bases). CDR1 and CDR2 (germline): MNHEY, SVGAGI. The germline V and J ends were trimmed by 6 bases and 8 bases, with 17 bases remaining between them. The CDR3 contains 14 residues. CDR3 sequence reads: CASRDHREVDIQYF. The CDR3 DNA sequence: TGTGCCAGCAGAGACCATAGGGAGGTGGACATTCAGTACTTC.

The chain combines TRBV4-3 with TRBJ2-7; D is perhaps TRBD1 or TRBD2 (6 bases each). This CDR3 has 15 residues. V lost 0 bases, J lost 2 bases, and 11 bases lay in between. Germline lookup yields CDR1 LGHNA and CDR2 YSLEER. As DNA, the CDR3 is TGCGCCAGCAGCCAAGATAGGGGGGCCGCCTACGAGCAGTACTTC. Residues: CASSQDRGAAYEQYF.

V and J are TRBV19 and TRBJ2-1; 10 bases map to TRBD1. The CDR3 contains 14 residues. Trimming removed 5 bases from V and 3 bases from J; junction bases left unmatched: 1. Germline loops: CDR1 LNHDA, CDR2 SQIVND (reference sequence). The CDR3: CASSGQGGYNEQFF. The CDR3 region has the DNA TGTGCCAGTAGTGGACAGGGGGGCTACAATGAGCAGTTCTTC.

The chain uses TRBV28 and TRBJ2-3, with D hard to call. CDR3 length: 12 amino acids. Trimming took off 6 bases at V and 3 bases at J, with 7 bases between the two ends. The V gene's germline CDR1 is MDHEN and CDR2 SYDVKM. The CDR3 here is CASRPRTDTQYF. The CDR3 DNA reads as TGTGCCAGCAGGCCTAGAACAGATACGCAGTATTTT.